The sequence of this T cell receptor (beta chain) was determined in a study of blood T cells in healthy people across ages. Using a J-beta primer mix together with a sample-barcoded 5' primer, a second PCR was run for roughly 6 to 11 cycles. TCRdb redid the calling of the 5' RACE reads with MiXCR, one entry per CDR3 protein. The data hold 1.5 million to 2 million distinct CDR3 sequences, with roughly 32% observed a single time. J gave up 1 base and V 3 bases, and 7 bases lay outside the gene matches. CDR3 size: 16 residues. Germline CDR1 LNHNV, CDR2 YYDKDF (reference sequence). The rearrangement links TRBV15 to TRBJ1-1; the match to TRBD1 covers 8 bases. The receptor was derived from a woman aged 25 to 39 in good health. Sequencing used blood. The CDR3 here is CATSRDPGGQNTEAFF. CDR3 in DNA: TGTGCCACCAGCAGGGATCCAGGGGGCCAGAACACTGAAGCTTTCTTT.